Included here is one T cell receptor beta chain sequence, with context. The antigen remains unidentified. The data derive from a study of CD8+ T cells in alopecia areata. As the sequencing template, cDNA was produced by extracting RNA and reverse transcribing it. Profiled with immunoSEQ multiplex PCR; TCRdb holds only in-frame clones, not every one. This table has some 160,000 clones, less than 65% appearing once. The CDR3 has 14 residues. Trimming took off 6 bases at V and 0 bases at J, with 12 bases between the two ends. Germline values: CDR1 MNHEY, CDR2 SMNVEV (reference sequence). General study findings and limits: Alopecia totalis/universalis scalp especially showed more expanded CD8+ clones than normal scalp.

Sequencing input: CD8+ T cells sorted from blood. This TCR was sampled from a human donor in good health. The V call is TRBV27, the J call TRBJ2-7; tentatively, D is TRBD2 (5 bases). The CDR3 here is CASSAIGNSYEQYF. The CDR3 DNA follows: TGTGCCAGCAGCGCCATCGGGAACTCCTACGAGCAGTACTTC.